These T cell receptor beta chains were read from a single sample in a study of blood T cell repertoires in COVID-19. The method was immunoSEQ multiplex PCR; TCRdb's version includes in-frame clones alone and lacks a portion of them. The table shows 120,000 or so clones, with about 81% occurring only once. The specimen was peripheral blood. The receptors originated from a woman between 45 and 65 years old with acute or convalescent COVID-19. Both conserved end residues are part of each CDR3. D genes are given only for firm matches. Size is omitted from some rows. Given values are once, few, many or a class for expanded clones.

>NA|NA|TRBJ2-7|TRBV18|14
CASSKGKGPYEQYF
TGTGCCAGCTCAAAGGGGAAAGGACCCTACGAGCAGTACTTC
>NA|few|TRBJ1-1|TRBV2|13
CASRIEVWTEAFF
TGTGCCAGCAGGATCGAGGTGTGGACTGAAGCTTTCTTT
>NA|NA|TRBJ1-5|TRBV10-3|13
CAISERGNQPQHF
TGTGCCATCAGTGAGAGAGGCAATCAGCCCCAGCATTTT
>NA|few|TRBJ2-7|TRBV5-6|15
CASSLALAVFYEQYF
TGTGCCAGCAGCTTGGCCCTAGCCGTATTCTACGAGCAGTACTTC
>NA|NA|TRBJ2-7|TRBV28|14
CASSLSVEGGEQYF
TGTGCCAGCAGTTTATCCGTTGAAGGGGGAGAGCAGTACTTC
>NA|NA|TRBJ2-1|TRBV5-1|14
CASSTGTEGAEQFF
TGCGCCAGCAGCACCGGGACTGAAGGGGCTGAGCAGTTCTTC
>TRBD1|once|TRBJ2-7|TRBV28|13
CASRPQGAGEQYF
TGTGCCAGCAGGCCTCAGGGGGCGGGAGAGCAGTACTTC
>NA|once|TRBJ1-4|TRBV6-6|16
CASSYPSSAWGEKLFF
TGTGCCAGCAGTTATCCCTCGTCGGCCTGGGGCGAAAAACTGTTTTTT
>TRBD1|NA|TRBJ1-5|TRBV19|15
CASSTDRGSNQPQHF
TGTGCCAGTAGTACAGACAGGGGTAGCAATCAGCCCCAGCATTTT
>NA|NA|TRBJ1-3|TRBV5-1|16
CASSLNVDSSGNTIYF
TGCGCCAGCAGCTTGAATGTGGACAGCTCTGGAAACACCATATATTTT
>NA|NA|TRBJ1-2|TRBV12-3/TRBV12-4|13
CASGRGISYGYTF
TGTGCCAGCGGAAGGGGGATTAGCTATGGCTACACCTTC
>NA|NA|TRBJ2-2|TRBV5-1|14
CASSLAGGTGELFF
TGCGCCAGCAGCTTGGCAGGGGGGACCGGGGAGCTGTTTTTT
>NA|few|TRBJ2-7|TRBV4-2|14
CASSQDGTLYEQYF
TGTGCCAGCAGCCAAGACGGGACACTATACGAGCAGTACTTC
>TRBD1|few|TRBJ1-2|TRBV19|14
CASNKGAGNYGYTF
TGTGCCAGTAACAAGGGGGCTGGGAACTATGGCTACACCTTC
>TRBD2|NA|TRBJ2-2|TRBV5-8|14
CASSLGLAIGELFF
TGTGCCAGCAGCTTGGGACTAGCGATCGGGGAGCTGTTTTTT
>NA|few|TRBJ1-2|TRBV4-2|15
CASSQEQTKIYGYTF
TGTGCCAGCAGCCAAGAACAGACCAAGATCTATGGCTACACCTTC
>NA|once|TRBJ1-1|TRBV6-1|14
CASSDGHLNTEAFF
TGTGCCAGCAGTGATGGACATCTGAACACTGAAGCTTTCTTT
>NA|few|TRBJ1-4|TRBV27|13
CASSFYAGAELFF
TGTGCCAGCAGTTTTTATGCAGGGGCAGAACTGTTTTTT
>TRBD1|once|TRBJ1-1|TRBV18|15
CASSNDRGSGTEAFF
TGTGCCAGCTCAAACGACAGGGGGTCTGGTACTGAAGCTTTCTTT
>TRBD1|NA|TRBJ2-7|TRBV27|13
CASRRQGSYEQYF
TGTGCCAGCAGAAGACAGGGCTCCTACGAGCAGTACTTC
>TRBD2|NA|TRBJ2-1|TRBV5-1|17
CASSRGTSGRAPNEQFF
TGCGCCAGCAGCCGCGGGACTAGCGGGAGGGCCCCCAATGAGCAGTTCTTC
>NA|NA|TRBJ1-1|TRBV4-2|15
CASSQESGMNTEAFF
TGTGCCAGCAGCCAAGAGTCAGGGATGAACACTGAAGCTTTCTTT
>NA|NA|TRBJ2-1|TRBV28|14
CASSPFELYNEQFF
TGTGCCAGCAGTCCGTTTGAGTTGTACAATGAGCAGTTCTTC
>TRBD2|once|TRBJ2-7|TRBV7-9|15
CASSLVAGASYEQYF
TGTGCCAGCAGCTTAGTAGCGGGAGCCTCCTACGAGCAGTACTTC
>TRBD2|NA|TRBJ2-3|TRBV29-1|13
CSVAPGGTDTQYF
TGCAGCGTTGCTCCGGGAGGGACAGATACGCAGTATTTT
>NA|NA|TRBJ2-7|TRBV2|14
CASVSSRGNYEQYF
TGTGCCAGCGTCTCAAGCAGGGGTAACTACGAGCAGTACTTC
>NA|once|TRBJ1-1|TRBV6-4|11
CARTNWTEAFF
TGTGCCAGGACTAACTGGACTGAAGCTTTCTTT
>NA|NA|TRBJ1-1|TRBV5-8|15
CASSLGGRGITEAFF
TGTGCCAGCAGCTTGGGGGGGCGGGGGATCACTGAAGCTTTCTTT
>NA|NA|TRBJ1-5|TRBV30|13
CAWSVWGDQPQHF
TGTGCCTGGAGTGTATGGGGGGATCAGCCCCAGCATTTT
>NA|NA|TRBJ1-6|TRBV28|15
CASSLSGGVGSPLHF
TGTGCCAGCAGTTTATCAGGAGGGGTTGGTTCACCCCTCCACTTT
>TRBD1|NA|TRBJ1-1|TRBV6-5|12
CASRPTGTEAFF
TGTGCCAGCAGGCCGACAGGGACTGAAGCTTTCTTT
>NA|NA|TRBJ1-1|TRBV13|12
CASSSGGTEAFF
TGTGCCAGCAGCTCGGGGGGCACTGAAGCTTTCTTT
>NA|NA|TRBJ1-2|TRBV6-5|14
CASSYSAGFYGYTF
TGTGCCAGCAGTTACTCCGCGGGATTCTATGGCTACACCTTC
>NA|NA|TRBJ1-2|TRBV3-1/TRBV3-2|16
CASSQEPGRGSYGYTF
TGTGCCAGCAGCCAAGAACCGGGGCGGGGGAGCTATGGCTACACCTTC
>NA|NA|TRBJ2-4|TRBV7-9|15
CASSRDAVGKNIQYF
TGTGCCAGCAGCCGAGATGCCGTTGGCAAAAACATTCAGTACTTC
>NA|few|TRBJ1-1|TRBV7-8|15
CASSEAPFMNTEAFF
TGTGCCAGCAGCGAGGCCCCCTTTATGAACACTGAAGCTTTCTTT
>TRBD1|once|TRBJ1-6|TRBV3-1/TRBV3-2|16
CASSQDWTGDNSPLHF
TGTGCCAGCAGCCAAGATTGGACAGGGGACAATTCACCCCTCCACTTT
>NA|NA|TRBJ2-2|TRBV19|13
CASAVQAAGELFF
TGTGCCAGTGCCGTCCAAGCGGCCGGGGAGCTGTTTTTT
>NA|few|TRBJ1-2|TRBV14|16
CASSPRLDSLNYGYTF
TGTGCCAGCAGCCCCCGACTGGATTCACTTAACTATGGCTACACCTTC
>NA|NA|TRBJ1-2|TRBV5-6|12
CASSFKELGYTF
TGTGCCAGCAGCTTTAAGGAGTTAGGCTACACCTTC
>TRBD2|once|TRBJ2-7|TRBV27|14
CASRIAGVGGEQYF
TGTGCCAGCAGGATAGCGGGAGTGGGGGGCGAGCAGTACTTC